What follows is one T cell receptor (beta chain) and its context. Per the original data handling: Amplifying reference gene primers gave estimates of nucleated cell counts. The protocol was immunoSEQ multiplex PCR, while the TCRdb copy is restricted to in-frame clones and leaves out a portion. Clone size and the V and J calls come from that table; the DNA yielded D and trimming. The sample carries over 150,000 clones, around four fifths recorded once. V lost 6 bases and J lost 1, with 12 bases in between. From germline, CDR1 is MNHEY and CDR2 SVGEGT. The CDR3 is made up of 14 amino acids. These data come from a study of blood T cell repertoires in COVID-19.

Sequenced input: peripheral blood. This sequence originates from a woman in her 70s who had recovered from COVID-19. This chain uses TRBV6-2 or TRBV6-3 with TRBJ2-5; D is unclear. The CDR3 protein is CASSPVSVQETQYF. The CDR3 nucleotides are TGTGCCAGCAGCCCCGTGAGCGTCCAAGAGACCCAGTACTTC.